A selection of T cell receptor beta chains follows, all from one sample in a study of cytomegalovirus exposure and HLA in healthy donors. Using immunoSEQ multiplex PCR, the repertoire was profiled, and TCRdb retains in-frame clones only, with some absent. Of 250,000 to 300,000 clones in the sample, over 90% were seen once. Sequenced: PBMCs. Receptor source: a girl aged 2 to 10 in good health and CMV-seronegative. The CDR3 runs from the conserved cysteine through the conserved F or W. The order of the fields is J gene, V gene, clone size, D gene, CDR3 DNA, CDR3 protein. D genes are given only for firm matches. For some rows the clone size is stated as once, few or many, or as a class when expanded; others skip it.

TRBJ1-5 | TRBV27 | once | TRBD1 | TGTGCCAGCAGCCCAACTCAGGGGGCCGATTATAGCAATCAGCCCCAGCATTTT | CASSPTQGADYSNQPQHF
TRBJ1-1 | TRBV5-4 | once | - | TGTGCCAGCAGCTTTACTGACAGCTACACTGAAGCTTTCTTT | CASSFTDSYTEAFF
TRBJ1-4 | TRBV9 | - | TRBD1 | TGTGCCAGCAGCAGAAGACAGGGTGAAAAACTGTTTTTT | CASSRRQGEKLFF
TRBJ2-7 | TRBV7-9 | - | TRBD2 | TGTGCCAGCAGCCCCCGGACTAGCGGGATCTACGAGCAGTACTTC | CASSPRTSGIYEQYF
TRBJ2-7 | TRBV5-8 | once | - | TGTGCCAGCCCCCTAGGTGCTCCCTACGAGCAGTACTTC | CASPLGAPYEQYF
TRBJ1-3 | TRBV27 | - | - | TGTGCCAGCAGTCCCGGACTATTCTCTGGAAACACCATATATTTT | CASSPGLFSGNTIYF
TRBJ1-2 | TRBV6-1 | - | TRBD1 | TGTGCCAGCAGTAAATCAACAGGGGTCAACTATGGCTACACCTTC | CASSKSTGVNYGYTF
TRBJ2-7 | TRBV7-6 | - | - | TGTGCCAGCAGCTTAGGTACCTACGAGCAGTACTTC | CASSLGTYEQYF
TRBJ1-5 | TRBV6-5 | - | TRBD1 | TGTGCCAGCAGTTACTCCTGGGACAGGCCAGAGCAGCCCCAGCATTTT | CASSYSWDRPEQPQHF
TRBJ1-5 | TRBV27 | - | - | TGTGCCAGCAGTCACTACTCGGGTGGAAGATATCAGCCCCAGCATTTT | CASSHYSGGRYQPQHF
TRBJ2-7 | TRBV23-1 | - | TRBD2 | TGCGCCAGCAGTCAACTGCCGGGACTAGCGGGCCCCTACGAGCAGTACTTC | CASSQLPGLAGPYEQYF
TRBJ1-2 | TRBV29-1 | - | - | TGCAGCGTTTTGCGCCAGGGGCCCTATGGCTACACCTTC | CSVLRQGPYGYTF
TRBJ2-7 | TRBV29-1 | - | TRBD1 | TGCAGCGTTGGTCGGGGACAGGGGGCCTACGAGCAGTACTTC | CSVGRGQGAYEQYF
TRBJ2-7 | TRBV4-2 | - | TRBD2 | TGTGCCAGCAGTCCGGGACTAGGGGACTACGAGCAGTACTTC | CASSPGLGDYEQYF
TRBJ1-4 | TRBV7-8 | - | - | TGTGCCAGCAGCCGTAGACACTTATTGGATGAAAAACTGTTTTTT | CASSRRHLLDEKLFF
TRBJ2-7 | TRBV7-9 | - | - | TGTGCCGTTCACAACTCCTACGAGCAGTACTTC | CAVHNSYEQYF
TRBJ2-1 | TRBV19 | once | TRBD2 | TGTGCCAGTAACGGGAGGACTCACTACAATGAGCAGTTCTTC | CASNGRTHYNEQFF
TRBJ2-5 | TRBV15 | - | TRBD2 | TGTGCCACCAGCAGAGATATACTAGCGCACCAAGAGACCCAGTACTTC | CATSRDILAHQETQYF
TRBJ1-2 | TRBV29-1 | once | - | TGCAGCGTTTTCGGGGATGGCTACACCTTC | CSVFGDGYTF
TRBJ2-2 | TRBV5-1 | - | - | TGCGCCAGCAGCTCCACGACAGGATACACCGGGGAGCTGTTTTTT | CASSSTTGYTGELFF
TRBJ2-1 | TRBV7-9 | once | TRBD2 | TGTGCCAGCAGCTTCATAGCGGGGGATTCCTACAATGAGCAGTTCTTC | CASSFIAGDSYNEQFF
TRBJ1-2 | TRBV9 | - | - | TGTGCCAGCAGCACCGTTTGGGGAGGGGATAACTATGGCTACACCTTC | CASSTVWGGDNYGYTF
TRBJ2-7 | TRBV4-2 | - | - | TGTGCCAGCAGCCAAGAGTCGGCGGCCTACGAGCAGTACTTC | CASSQESAAYEQYF
TRBJ2-3 | TRBV5-5 | - | - | TGTGCCAGCAGCATAGCAGATACGCAGTATTTT | CASSIADTQYF
TRBJ2-5 | TRBV4-2 | once | - | TGTGCCAGCAGCCAAGAAGCTGGGGGCGGAGAGACCCAGTACTTC | CASSQEAGGGETQYF
TRBJ1-1 | TRBV18 | - | - | TGTGCCAGCTCACGGCAGAACACTGAAGCTTTCTTT | CASSRQNTEAFF
TRBJ1-4 | TRBV4-2 | - | - | TGTGCCAGCAGCCAAGAACCCAGGTTCGGTAATGAAAAACTGTTTTTT | CASSQEPRFGNEKLFF